Each of the 24 T cell receptor beta chains below was sequenced from the same sample in a study of early stage breast cancer tumors. Data came from immunoSEQ multiplex PCR; TCRdb stores just in-frame clones and leaves some out. The sample carries some 58,000 clones, about 80% recorded once. The sequenced sample was blood. These receptors came from a person under 45 with breast cancer.

This chain links TRBV5-6 with TRBJ2-7; 7 nucleotides agree with TRBD1. J was trimmed by 0 bases and V by 2 bases; bases with no gene match: 2. CDR1 is SGHDT and CDR2 is YYEEEE in the germline V gene. The CDR3 is made up of 14 amino acids. CDR3 loop: CASSLRGPSYEQYF. The CDR3 DNA follows: TGTGCCAGCAGCTTAAGGGGGCCCTCCTACGAGCAGTACTTC.

The chain uses TRBV29-1 and TRBJ2-1; 7 nucleotides agree with TRBD1. J gave up 3 bases and V 4 bases, and 6 bases lay outside the gene matches. The CDR3 length is 14 residues. Germline V CDR1 and CDR2: SQVTM, ANQGSEA. CDR3 coding DNA: TGCAGCGTTGTCAGGCAGGGGGACTACAATGAGCAGTTCTTC. It encodes CSVVRQGDYNEQFF.

The chain uses TRBV7-8 and TRBJ2-7; D remains unclear. With 5 bases removed from V and 2 bases from J, the gap between germline ends came to 16 bases. In germline, CDR1 is SGHVS, CDR2 FQNEAQ. This CDR3 comprises 15 residues. CDR3 residues: CASSHPPSGTYEQYF. CDR3 nucleotide sequence: TGTGCCAGCAGCCACCCACCTAGTGGAACCTACGAGCAGTACTTC.

CDR3 residues: CASSMTSNQPQHF. The CDR3 nucleotides are TGTGCCAGTAGTATGACATCTAATCAGCCCCAGCATTTT. The chain couples TRBV19 to TRBJ1-5; D is undetermined. CDR1 and CDR2 from the germline V gene are LNHDA and SQIVND (reference sequence). Trimming removed 3 bases at V and 4 bases at J, with 7 bases between. This CDR3 is built from 13 residues.

This sequence joins TRBV30 and TRBJ2-5; D is uncertain. CDR1 is GTSNPN, CDR2 SVGIG, per germline (reference sequence). V lost 0 bases and J 3 bases, leaving 8 bases between the germline ends. The CDR3 runs 13 residues. CDR3 residues: CAWSVGLKETQYF. For the CDR3, the DNA is TGTGCCTGGAGTGTCGGGCTGAAAGAGACCCAGTACTTC.

This clone was counted between two and nine times. This rearrangement joins TRBV11-2 to TRBJ1-1; D is undetermined. This CDR3 spans 15 amino acids. The V gene lost 5 bases and the J gene lost 4 bases, with 17 bases spanning the gap. Germline loops: CDR1 SGHAT, CDR2 FQNNGV. CDR3 bases: TGTGCCAGCAGCCCGATAGATAGAATCGTCACTGAAGCTTTCTTT. The encoded protein is CASSPIDRIVTEAFF.

The chain joins TRBV7-2 to TRBJ2-7; 7 positions match TRBD1. This CDR3 contains 16 residues. Losses at the gene ends were 7 bases for V and 0 bases for J; bases not matched to a gene: 12. The germline CDR1 and CDR2 sequences are SGHTA and FQGNSA. Here the CDR3 DNA reads TGTGCCAGCACCGAACCAGGGGGTGCTAACTCCTACGAGCAGTACTTC. Amino acid sequence: CASTEPGGANSYEQYF. The full variable domain, rest sourced from reference TRBV7-2 and TRBJ2-7, is GAGVSQSPSNKVTEKGKDVELRCDPISGHTALYWYRQSLGQGLEFLIYFQGNSAPDKSGLPSDRFSAERTGGSVSTLTIQRTQQEDSAVYLCASTEPGGANSYEQYFGPGTRLTVT.

The chain uses TRBV7-8 and TRBJ2-3; TRBD2 matches 12 bases. This CDR3 contains 15 residues. CDR1 and CDR2 (germline): SGHVS, FQNEAQ. V was pared by 8 bases and J by 5 bases, with 8 bases of the junction left unmatched. The CDR3 bases are TGTGCCAGCGTGCTAGCGGGAGGGCCGGGAGATACGCAGTATTTT. Protein sequence: CASVLAGGPGDTQYF.

The chain combines TRBV27 with TRBJ1-5, with TRBD1 identical over 7 bases. V was clipped by 5 bases and J by 0 bases; unmatched bases: 7. The CDR3 totals 16 residues. The germline V gene encodes CDR1 MNHEY and CDR2 SMNVEV (reference sequence). The chain's CDR3 is CASSTGAQYSNQPQHF. As DNA, the CDR3 is TGTGCCAGCAGTACAGGGGCCCAATATAGCAATCAGCCCCAGCATTTT.

CDR3 sequence (DNA): TGTGCCAGCAGTTACTCGTACAGCGATAACACTGAAGCTTTCTTT. It codes for CASSYSYSDNTEAFF. This chain links TRBV6-5 with TRBJ1-1; D gene ambiguous. Germline-derived CDR1 and CDR2 are MNHEY and SVGAGI. The CDR3 is 15 residues long. V was trimmed by 0 bases and J by 2 bases, leaving 10 bases between them.

This chain connects TRBV18 to TRBJ1-1; no clear D gene. CDR1 KGHSH and CDR2 LQKENI come from the germline V gene. The CDR3 contains 12 residues. Trimming removed 3 bases from V and 7 bases from J, with 9 bases in between. This CDR3 reads CASSPRAVEAFF. The CDR3 DNA reads as TGTGCCAGCTCACCCCGGGCAGTTGAAGCTTTCTTT. Together with reference TRBV18 and TRBJ1-1, the CDR3 gives the full variable domain: NAGVMQNPRHLVRRRGQEARLRCSPMKGHSHVYWYRQLPEEGLKFMVYLQKENIIDESGMPKERFSAEFPKEGPSILRIQQVVRGDSAAYFCASSPRAVEAFFGQGTRLTVV.

The chain couples TRBV7-2 to TRBJ2-3; D tentatively reads TRBD1 or TRBD2 (5 bases each). The CDR3 runs 17 residues. Trimming left V 5 bases short and J 6 bases short, with 24 bases between. Germline V gene lookup returns CDR1 SGHTA and CDR2 FQGNSA. As DNA, the CDR3 is TGTGCCAGCAGCAAGGTACGGGGCCACCTTTCACAGGATACGCAGTATTTT. It is translated as CASSKVRGHLSQDTQYF.

The chain carries TRBV5-1 and TRBJ2-2; 14 bases are shared with TRBD2. Germline CDR1 is SGHRS and CDR2 is YFSETQ. V trimming: 5 bases; J trimming: 6 bases; junction bases outside the gene matches: 6. This CDR3 is built from 16 residues. In nucleotides, the CDR3 is TGCGCCAGCAGGTCCGGACTAGCGGGAGGTCCCGGGGAGCTGTTTTTT. This codes for CASRSGLAGGPGELFF.

The J gene is TRBJ2-7, the V gene TRBV10-3, with D tentatively TRBD1 or TRBD2 (5 bases each). The V end was cut by 2 bases, the J end by 7 bases, with 18 bases between. CDR3 length: 15 amino acids. The germline CDR1 and CDR2 sequences are ENHRY and SYGVKD. CDR3 residues: CAISEEGLNRLEQYF. CDR3 sequence (DNA): TGTGCCATCAGTGAGGAGGGGCTGAATCGATTAGAGCAGTACTTC.

The chain carries TRBV7-9 and TRBJ2-3; D call uncertain. From germline, CDR1 is SEHNR and CDR2 FQNEAQ (reference sequence). Trimming took off 4 bases at V and 5 bases at J, with 7 bases between the two ends. CDR3 length equals 12 residues. The CDR3 nucleotides read TGTGCCAGCAGCTCCACCGAAGATACGCAGTATTTT. Encoded protein: CASSSTEDTQYF. The full variable domain, its missing parts supplied by reference TRBV7-9 and TRBJ2-3, is DTGVSQNPRHKITKRGQNVTFRCDPISEHNRLYWYRQTLGQGPEFLTYFQNEAQLEKSRLLSDRFSAERPKGSFSTLEIQRTEQGDSAMYLCASSSTEDTQYFGPGTRLTVL.

As for this clone: A read error may account for a junction end that differs from germline. The V gene is TRBV13, the J gene TRBJ2-4, with D possibly matching TRBD2 (5 bases). The germline V gene encodes CDR1 PRHDT and CDR2 FYEKMQ (reference sequence). This CDR3 has 14 residues. CDR3 bases: TGTGCCAGCAGCTTAGTCGCGACTACGAACATGCAGTACTTC. Translating it yields CASSLVATTNMQYF.

The J gene is TRBJ1-4, the V gene TRBV7-9; TRBD1 is a possible D gene (5 bases). CDR1 is SEHNR, CDR2 FQNEAQ, per germline (reference sequence). The CDR3 contains 17 residues. Trimming took off 5 bases at V and 4 bases at J, with 20 bases between the two ends. As DNA, the CDR3 is TGTGCCAGCAGCCCTTGGGGCGCTTCAGGTCATAATGAAAAACTGTTTTTT. Translation: CASSPWGASGHNEKLFF.

The gene calls are TRBV19 and TRBJ1-2; tentative D call: TRBD1 (5 bases). Per germline, CDR1 LNHDA and CDR2 SQIVND (reference sequence). The CDR3 runs 15 residues. V dropped 4 bases and J dropped 3 bases, with 15 bases sitting between them. CDR3 DNA sequence: TGTGCCAGTAGTACCCCGGGGGGGAAAGACTATGGCTACACCTTC. Translated: CASSTPGGKDYGYTF. Drawing the rest from reference TRBV19 and TRBJ1-2, the complete variable domain is DGGITQSPKYLFRKEGQNVTLSCEQNLNHDAMYWYRQDPGQGLRLIYYSQIVNDFQKGDIAEGYSVSREKKESFPLTVTSAQKNPTAFYLCASSTPGGKDYGYTFGSGTRLTVV.

The chain combines TRBV25-1 with TRBJ2-5; D may be TRBD1 (6 bases). The length of the CDR3 is 14 residues. In germline, CDR1 is MGHDK, CDR2 SYGVNS. Trimming removed 5 bases at V and 1 base at J, with 11 bases between. CDR3 nucleotides: TGTGCCAGCAGTTCGACAGGTCTCCAAGAGACCCAGTACTTC. Protein product: CASSSTGLQETQYF.

The chain carries TRBV5-1 and TRBJ2-5, with TRBD2 matching 11 bases. The J segment lost 2 bases and the V segment lost 2 bases, leaving 2 bases of the junction unmatched. Germline V gene data show CDR1 as SGHRS and CDR2 as YFSETQ. The CDR3 sequence is 15 residues long. CDR3: CASSLTSGRQETQYF. CDR3 nucleotide sequence: TGCGCCAGCAGCTTAACTAGCGGGAGACAAGAGACCCAGTACTTC.

The chain employs TRBV18 and TRBJ1-3; perhaps TRBD1 as D (6 bases). The CDR3 contains 16 residues. Germline V lookup: CDR1 KGHSH, CDR2 LQKENI. Trimming removed 5 bases at V and 4 bases at J, with 18 bases between. The CDR3 region is CASSATLDSPGNTIYF. CDR3 bases: TGTGCCAGCTCAGCCACACTGGACAGTCCCGGAAACACCATATATTTT. Full variable domain (rest looked up from reference TRBV18 and TRBJ1-3): NAGVMQNPRHLVRRRGQEARLRCSPMKGHSHVYWYRQLPEEGLKFMVYLQKENIIDESGMPKERFSAEFPKEGPSILRIQQVVRGDSAAYFCASSATLDSPGNTIYFGEGSWLTVV.

This chain links TRBV4-3 with TRBJ2-7; 9 nucleotides match TRBD2. The CDR3 has 19 residues. Germline V gene lookup returns CDR1 LGHNA and CDR2 YSLEER. J gave up 0 bases and V 2 bases, and 14 bases lay outside the gene matches. Here the CDR3 DNA reads TGCGCCAGCAGCCAAATTAGCGGGAGTTCCATCTGGAGCTCCTACGAGCAGTACTTC. Protein product: CASSQISGSSIWSSYEQYF.

This sequence joins TRBV7-8 and TRBJ1-1, with D unresolved. Per the germline V gene, CDR1 is SGHVS and CDR2 is FQNEAQ. The CDR3 sequence is 13 residues long. Trimming took off 1 base at V and 1 base at J, with 4 bases between the two ends. CDR3 amino acids: CASSLGANTEAFF. CDR3 coding DNA: TGTGCCAGCAGCTTAGGCGCGAACACTGAAGCTTTCTTT.

This clone was recorded a few times. The chain carries TRBV19 and TRBJ1-4, with D unclear. Looked up from germline, CDR1 is LNHDA and CDR2 is SQIVND (reference sequence). Trimming removed 3 bases at V and 8 bases at J, with 4 bases between. CDR3 length equals 11 residues. CDR3 DNA: TGTGCCAGTAGTATTCGGGAAAAACTGTTTTTT. Its protein product is CASSIREKLFF.